This T cell receptor (beta chain) originates from a study of blood T cells in healthy people across ages. Study-level findings and limits: Significant beta diversity loss was already apparent by age roughly 43, declining roughly linearly. More naive CD4+ cells and higher diversity marked long-lived donors relative to aged donors.

In the case of this clonotype: Its antigen is not known.

Looked up from germline, CDR1 is MNHNS and CDR2 is SASEGT. V was shortened by 6 bases and J by 6 bases, with 15 bases between the two germline ends. The CDR3 is made up of 14 amino acids. The second PCR ran about 6 to 12 cycles with a sample-barcoded 5' primer and J-beta primers. TCRdb reprocessed the 5' RACE reads with MiXCR, giving one entry per CDR3 protein. The sample carries hundreds of thousands of distinct CDR3 sequences, about 56% recorded once. The receptor was isolated from a man in his forties in good health. The chain uses TRBV6-1 and TRBJ2-4, with D perhaps matching TRBD1 (6 bases). The sequenced sample was blood. CDR3 in DNA: TGTGCCAGCAGCCTAGAGATCAGGGGAAACATTCAGTACTTC. Protein: CASSLEIRGNIQYF.